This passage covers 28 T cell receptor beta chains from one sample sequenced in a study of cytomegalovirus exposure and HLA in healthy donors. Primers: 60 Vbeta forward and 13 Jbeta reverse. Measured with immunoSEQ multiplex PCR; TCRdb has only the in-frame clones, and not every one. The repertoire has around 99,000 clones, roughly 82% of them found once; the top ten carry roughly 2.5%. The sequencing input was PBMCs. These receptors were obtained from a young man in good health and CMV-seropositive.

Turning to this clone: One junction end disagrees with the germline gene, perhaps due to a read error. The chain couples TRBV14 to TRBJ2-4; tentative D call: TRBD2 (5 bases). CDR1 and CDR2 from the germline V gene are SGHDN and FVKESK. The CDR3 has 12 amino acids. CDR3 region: CASSQVGNSQYF. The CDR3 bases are TGTGCCAGCAGCCAAGTCGGGAACAGTCAGTACTTC.

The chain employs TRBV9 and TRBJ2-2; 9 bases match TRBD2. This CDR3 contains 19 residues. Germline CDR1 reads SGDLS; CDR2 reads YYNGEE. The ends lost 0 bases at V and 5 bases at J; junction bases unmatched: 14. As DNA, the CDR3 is TGTGCCAGCAGCGTAGAGGGCTTCGGGGGACTAGCTCGAACCGGGGAGCTGTTTTTT. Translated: CASSVEGFGGLARTGELFF.

The CDR3 DNA sequence: TGCGCCAGCAGCCGAGGGTGGAGTGGGCGGGGGCCAGGGGATACGCAGTATTTT. This codes for CASSRGWSGRGPGDTQYF. This rearrangement joins TRBV4-1 to TRBJ2-3; tentatively, D is TRBD2 (7 bases). Trimming removed 4 bases from V and 6 bases from J, with 26 bases in between. There are 18 residues in the CDR3. Germline-derived CDR1 and CDR2 are MGHRA and YSYEKL.

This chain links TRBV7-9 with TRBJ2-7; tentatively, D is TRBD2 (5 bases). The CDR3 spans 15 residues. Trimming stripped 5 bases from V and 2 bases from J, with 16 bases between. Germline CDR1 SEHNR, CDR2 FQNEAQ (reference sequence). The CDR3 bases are TGTGCCAGCAGCCCCGTTAGGACTGACACCTACGAGCAGTACTTC. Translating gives CASSPVRTDTYEQYF.

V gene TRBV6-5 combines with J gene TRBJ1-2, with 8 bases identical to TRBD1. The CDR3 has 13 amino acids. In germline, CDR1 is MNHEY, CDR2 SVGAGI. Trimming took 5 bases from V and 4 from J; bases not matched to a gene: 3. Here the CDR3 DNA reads TGTGCCAGCAGTATCGACAGGGGCTATGGCTACACCTTC. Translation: CASSIDRGYGYTF.

The chain's CDR3 is CASSEAWGGNTGELFF. The CDR3 DNA reads as TGTGCCAGCAGTGAAGCGTGGGGGGGGAACACCGGGGAGCTGTTTTTT. This chain links TRBV2 with TRBJ2-2, with TRBD2 matching 7 bases. Trimming cost V 0 bases and J 1 base; bases outside gene matches: 2. Per the germline V gene, CDR1 is SNHLY and CDR2 is FYNNEI. The CDR3 has 16 amino acids.

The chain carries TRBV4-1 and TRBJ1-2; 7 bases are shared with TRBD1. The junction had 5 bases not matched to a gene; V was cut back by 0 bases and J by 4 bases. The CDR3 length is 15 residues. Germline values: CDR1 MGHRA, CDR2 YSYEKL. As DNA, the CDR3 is TGCGCCAGCAGCCAAGATCGGGAGGGGGCCTATGGCTACACCTTC. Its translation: CASSQDREGAYGYTF.

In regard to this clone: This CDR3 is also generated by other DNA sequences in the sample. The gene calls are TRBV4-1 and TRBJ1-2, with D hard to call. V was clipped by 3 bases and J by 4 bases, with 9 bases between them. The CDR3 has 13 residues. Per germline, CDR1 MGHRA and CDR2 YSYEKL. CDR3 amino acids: CASSQGGGYGYTF. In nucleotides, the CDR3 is TGCGCCAGCAGCCAGGGAGGAGGCTATGGCTACACCTTC.

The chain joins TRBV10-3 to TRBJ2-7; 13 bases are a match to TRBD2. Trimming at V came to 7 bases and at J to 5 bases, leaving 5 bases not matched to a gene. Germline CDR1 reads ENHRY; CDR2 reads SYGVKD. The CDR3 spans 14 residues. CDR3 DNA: TGTGCCATCACCCAGACTAGCGGGGGGAACGAGCAGTACTTC. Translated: CAITQTSGGNEQYF.

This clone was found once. For the CDR3, the DNA is TGTGCCAGCAGCTTAGGAAGGGAGGGTCCAGATACGCAGTATTTT. This sequence encodes CASSLGREGPDTQYF. This chain connects TRBV13 to TRBJ2-3, with 7 bases that match TRBD2. The CDR3 totals 15 residues. The J segment lost 4 bases and the V segment lost 0 bases, leaving 4 bases of the junction unmatched. CDR1 and CDR2 (germline): PRHDT, FYEKMQ (reference sequence).

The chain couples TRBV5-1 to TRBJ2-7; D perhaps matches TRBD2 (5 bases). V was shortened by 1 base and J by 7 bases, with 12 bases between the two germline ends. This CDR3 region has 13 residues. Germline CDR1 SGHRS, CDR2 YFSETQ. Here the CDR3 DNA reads TGCGCCAGCAGCTTGTACCCGGAGGATGAGCAGTACTTC. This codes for CASSLYPEDEQYF.

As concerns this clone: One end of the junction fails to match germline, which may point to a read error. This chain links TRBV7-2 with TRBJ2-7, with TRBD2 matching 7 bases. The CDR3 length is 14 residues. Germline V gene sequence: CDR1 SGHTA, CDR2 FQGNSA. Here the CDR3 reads CASSLAGLVYEQYF. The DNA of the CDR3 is TGTGCCAGCAGCCTAGCCGGACTAGTCTACGAGCAGTACTTC. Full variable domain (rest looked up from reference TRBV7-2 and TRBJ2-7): GAGVSQSPSNKVTEKGKDVELRCDPISGHTALYWYRQSLGQGLEFLIYFQGNSAPDKSGLPSDRFSAERTGGSVSTLTIQRTQQEDSAVYLCASSLAGLVYEQYFGPGTRLTVT.

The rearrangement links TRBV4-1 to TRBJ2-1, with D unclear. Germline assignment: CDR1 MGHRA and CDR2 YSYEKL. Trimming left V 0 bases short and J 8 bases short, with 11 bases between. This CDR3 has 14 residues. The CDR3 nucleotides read TGCGCCAGCAGCCAAGATCGTGTGGGCCATGAGCAGTTCTTC. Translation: CASSQDRVGHEQFF.

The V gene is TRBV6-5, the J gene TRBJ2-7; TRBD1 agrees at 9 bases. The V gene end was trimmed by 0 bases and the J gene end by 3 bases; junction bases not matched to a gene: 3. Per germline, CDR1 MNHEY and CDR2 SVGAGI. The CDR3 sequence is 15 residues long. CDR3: CASSYSDRGFYEQYF. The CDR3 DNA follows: TGTGCCAGCAGTTACTCCGACAGGGGGTTCTACGAGCAGTACTTC.

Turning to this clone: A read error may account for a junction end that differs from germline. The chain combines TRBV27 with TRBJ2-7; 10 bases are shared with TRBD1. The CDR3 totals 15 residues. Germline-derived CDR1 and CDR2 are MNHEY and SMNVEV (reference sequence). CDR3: CASRGLWDRGYEQCF. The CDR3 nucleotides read TGTGCCAGCAGGGGGTTATGGGACAGGGGTTACGAGCAGTGCTTC.

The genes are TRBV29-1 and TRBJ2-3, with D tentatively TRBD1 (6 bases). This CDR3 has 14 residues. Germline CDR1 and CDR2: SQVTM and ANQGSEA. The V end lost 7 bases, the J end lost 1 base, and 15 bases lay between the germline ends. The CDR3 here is CSGTSNRGTDTQYF. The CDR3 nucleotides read TGCAGCGGGACCTCTAACAGGGGCACAGATACGCAGTATTTT.

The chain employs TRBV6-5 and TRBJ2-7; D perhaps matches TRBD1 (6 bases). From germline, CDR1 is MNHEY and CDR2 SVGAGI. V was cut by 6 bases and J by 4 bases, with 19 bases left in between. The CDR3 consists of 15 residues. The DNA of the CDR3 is TGTGCCAGCAGCCGCCCCCCGGGACAACAATACGAGCAGTACTTC. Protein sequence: CASSRPPGQQYEQYF.

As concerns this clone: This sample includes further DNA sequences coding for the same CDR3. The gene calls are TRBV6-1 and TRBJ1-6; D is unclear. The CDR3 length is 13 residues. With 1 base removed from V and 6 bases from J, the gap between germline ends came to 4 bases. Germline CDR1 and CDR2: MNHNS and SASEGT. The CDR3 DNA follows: TGTGCCAGCAGTGAAGTGAGTAATTCACCCCTCCACTTT. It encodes CASSEVSNSPLHF.

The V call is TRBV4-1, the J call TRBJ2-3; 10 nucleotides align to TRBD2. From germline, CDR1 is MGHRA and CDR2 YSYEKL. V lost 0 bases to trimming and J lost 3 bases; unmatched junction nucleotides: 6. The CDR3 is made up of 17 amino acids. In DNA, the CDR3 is TGCGCCAGCAGCCAAGATCAGCCGACTAGCGGGACAGATACGCAGTATTTT. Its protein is CASSQDQPTSGTDTQYF.

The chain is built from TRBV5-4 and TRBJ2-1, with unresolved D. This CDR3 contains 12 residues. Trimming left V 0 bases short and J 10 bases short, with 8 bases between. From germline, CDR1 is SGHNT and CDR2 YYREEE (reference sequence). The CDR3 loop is CASSLATSEQFF. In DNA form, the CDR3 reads TGTGCCAGCAGCTTGGCAACGAGCGAGCAGTTCTTC.

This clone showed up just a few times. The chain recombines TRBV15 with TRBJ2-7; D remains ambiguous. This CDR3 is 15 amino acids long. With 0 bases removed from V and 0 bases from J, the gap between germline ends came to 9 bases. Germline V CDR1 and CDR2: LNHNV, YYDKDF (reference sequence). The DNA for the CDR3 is TGTGCCACCAGCAGAGATCCGTCAGTCTCCTACGAGCAGTACTTC. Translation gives CATSRDPSVSYEQYF.

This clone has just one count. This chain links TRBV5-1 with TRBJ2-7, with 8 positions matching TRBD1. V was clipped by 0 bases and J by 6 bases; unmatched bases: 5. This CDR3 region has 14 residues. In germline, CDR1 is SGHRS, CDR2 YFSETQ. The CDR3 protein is CASSLGSGGAEQYF. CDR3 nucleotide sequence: TGCGCCAGCAGCTTGGGGTCAGGGGGCGCCGAGCAGTACTTC. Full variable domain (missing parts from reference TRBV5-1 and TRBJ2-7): KAGVTQTPRYLIKTRGQQVTLSCSPISGHRSVSWYQQTPGQGLQFLFEYFSETQRNKGNFPGRFSGRQFSNSRSEMNVSTLELGDSALYLCASSLGSGGAEQYFGPGTRLTVT.

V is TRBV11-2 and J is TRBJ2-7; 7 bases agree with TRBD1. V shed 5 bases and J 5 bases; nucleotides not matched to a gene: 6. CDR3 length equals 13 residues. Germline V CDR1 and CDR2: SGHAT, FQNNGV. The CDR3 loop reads CASSPLTGHEQYF. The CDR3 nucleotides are TGTGCCAGCAGCCCGTTGACAGGGCACGAGCAGTACTTC.

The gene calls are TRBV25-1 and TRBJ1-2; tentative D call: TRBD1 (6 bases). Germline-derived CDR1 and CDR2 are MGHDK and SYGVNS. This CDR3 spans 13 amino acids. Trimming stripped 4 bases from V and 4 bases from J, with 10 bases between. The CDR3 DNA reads TGTGCCAGCAGTGCTGACAGGACCTATGGCTACACCTTC. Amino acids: CASSADRTYGYTF.

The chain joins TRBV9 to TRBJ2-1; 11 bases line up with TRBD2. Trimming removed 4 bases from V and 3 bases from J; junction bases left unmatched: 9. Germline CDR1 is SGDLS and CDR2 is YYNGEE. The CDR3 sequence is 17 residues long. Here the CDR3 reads CASSTRSGTSGYNEQFF. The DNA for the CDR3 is TGTGCCAGCAGCACCCGATCCGGGACTAGCGGCTACAATGAGCAGTTCTTC.

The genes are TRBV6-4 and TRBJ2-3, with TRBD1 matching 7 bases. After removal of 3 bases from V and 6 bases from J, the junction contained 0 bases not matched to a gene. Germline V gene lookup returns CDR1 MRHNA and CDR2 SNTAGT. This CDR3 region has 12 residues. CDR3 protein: CASSEQGDTQYF. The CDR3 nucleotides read TGTGCCAGCAGTGAACAGGGGGATACGCAGTATTTT.

The CDR3 region is CASSPDRGNEKLFF. The DNA for the CDR3 is TGCGCCAGCAGTCCGGACAGGGGGAATGAAAAACTGTTTTTT. This chain joins TRBV5-1 and TRBJ1-4; 10 positions agree with TRBD1. CDR1 is SGHRS, CDR2 YFSETQ, per germline. The CDR3 covers 14 residues. V lost 5 bases to trimming and J lost 5 bases; unmatched junction nucleotides: 3.

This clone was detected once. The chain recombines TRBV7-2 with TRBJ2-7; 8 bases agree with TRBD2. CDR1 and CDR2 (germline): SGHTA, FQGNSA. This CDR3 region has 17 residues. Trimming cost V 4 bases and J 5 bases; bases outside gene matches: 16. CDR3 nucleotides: TGTGCCAGCAGCTCATTTGGCGGGGGGTCCCAAGGGAACGAGCAGTACTTC. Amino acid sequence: CASSSFGGGSQGNEQYF.